This T cell receptor (beta chain) was profiled in a study of brain T cells in children with intractable seizures. The germline CDR1 and CDR2 sequences are MDHEN and SYDVKM. The germline V and J ends were trimmed by 5 bases and 5 bases, with 10 bases remaining between them. This CDR3 spans 13 amino acids. Surgery cases with the highest brain T cell transcript signatures were chosen for sequencing. The table came from immunoSEQ multiplex PCR; TCRdb's copy has only in-frame clones and leaves some out. Of around 80,000 clones listed, around 90% were seen once; the top ten hold roughly 24%. V usage is TRBV28 and J usage is TRBJ2-1; D is unclear. The sequencing here drew on peripheral blood, taken at surgery. The clonotype comes from a girl aged 2 to 10 with Rasmussen encephalitis and intractable seizures. The CDR3 loop is CASSRFTDNEQFF. In DNA, the CDR3 is TGTGCCAGCAGTCGATTTACCGACAATGAGCAGTTCTTC.